This is a list of T cell receptor beta chains from one sample in a study of T cell responses to AZD1222 COVID-19 vaccine. Data came from immunoSEQ multiplex PCR; TCRdb stores just in-frame clones and leaves some out. The sample yields approximately 70,000 clones, 65% to 90% seen once. The sample consisted of peripheral blood, taken on day 0 of AZD1222 vaccination. The receptors here all came from an adult in good health. Each CDR3 is given with its conserved first and last residue. The D gene is left open where the match is weak. For some rows the clone size is stated as once, few or many, or as a class when expanded; others skip it.

V: TRBV28
D: -
size: -
J: TRBJ1-2
CDR3: CASSLPNAGQILDGYTF
DNA: TGTGCCAGCAGCTTACCCAACGCGGGACAAATTTTAGATGGCTACACCTTC

V: TRBV5-1
D: -
size: -
J: TRBJ1-1
CDR3: CASSLVPENTEAFF
DNA: TGCGCCAGCAGCTTGGTACCAGAGAACACTGAAGCTTTCTTT

V: TRBV27
D: -
size: -
J: TRBJ2-4
CDR3: CASSADSRPNIQYF
DNA: TGTGCCAGCAGTGCGGACAGTCGACCAAACATTCAGTACTTC

V: TRBV4-1
D: -
size: -
J: TRBJ2-4
CDR3: CASSQAGTKAKNIQYF
DNA: TGCGCCAGCAGCCAAGCCGGAACAAAAGCCAAAAACATTCAGTACTTC

V: TRBV19
D: -
size: -
J: TRBJ1-3
CDR3: CASSRGGSGNTIYF
DNA: TGTGCCAGTAGCCGAGGGGGCTCTGGAAACACCATATATTTT

V: TRBV2
D: TRBD1
size: -
J: TRBJ2-7
CDR3: CASIGTGSHEQYF
DNA: TGTGCCAGCATTGGGACAGGGTCCCACGAGCAGTACTTC

V: TRBV14
D: -
size: -
J: TRBJ1-1
CDR3: CASSQVVGGAFF
DNA: TGTGCCAGCAGCCAAGTCGTGGGGGGTGCTTTCTTT

V: TRBV27
D: -
size: -
J: TRBJ2-7
CDR3: CASSWDRDSYEQYF
DNA: TGTGCCAGCAGTTGGGACCGTGACTCCTACGAGCAGTACTTC

V: TRBV29-1
D: -
size: few
J: TRBJ1-2
CDR3: CSVEEQGTNYGYTF
DNA: TGCAGCGTTGAAGAGCAGGGCACTAACTATGGCTACACCTTC

V: TRBV4-2
D: TRBD2
size: -
J: TRBJ2-5
CDR3: CASSQEGTSGPQETQYF
DNA: TGTGCCAGCAGCCAAGAAGGGACTAGCGGGCCGCAAGAGACCCAGTACTTC

V: TRBV7-9
D: -
size: once
J: TRBJ2-2
CDR3: CASSSSRGVGTGELFF
DNA: TGTGCCAGCAGCTCTTCCCGGGGAGTAGGGACCGGGGAGCTGTTTTTT

V: TRBV13
D: -
size: -
J: TRBJ2-2
CDR3: CASSLGPGANTGELFF
DNA: TGTGCCAGCAGCTTAGGGCCAGGGGCGAACACCGGGGAGCTGTTTTTT

V: TRBV6-5
D: -
size: -
J: TRBJ1-6
CDR3: CASSTFRVGNSPLHF
DNA: TGTGCCAGCAGTACTTTTAGGGTGGGGAATTCACCCCTCCACTTT

V: TRBV6-5
D: -
size: -
J: TRBJ2-5
CDR3: CATQWGGAETQYF
DNA: TGTGCCACCCAGTGGGGGGGCGCGGAGACCCAGTACTTC

V: TRBV6-2/TRBV6-3
D: -
size: -
J: TRBJ1-3
CDR3: CASSDSPLRSTIYF
DNA: TGTGCCAGCAGTGACTCGCCTTTGAGAAGCACCATATATTTT

V: TRBV5-4
D: TRBD1
size: once
J: TRBJ1-2
CDR3: CASSLPGGQGYTF
DNA: TGTGCCAGCAGCTTGCCAGGGGGACAGGGCTACACCTTC

V: TRBV4-1
D: -
size: -
J: TRBJ1-4
CDR3: CASSRSTEGREKLFF
DNA: TGCGCCAGCAGCCGGTCGACGGAGGGTCGCGAAAAACTGTTTTTT

V: TRBV6-5
D: -
size: -
J: TRBJ2-3
CDR3: CASSYLGQASDTQYF
DNA: TGTGCCAGCAGTTACCTAGGGCAGGCCAGCGATACGCAGTATTTT

V: TRBV3-1/TRBV3-2
D: -
size: -
J: TRBJ1-6
CDR3: CASSQDYADHSGSPLHF
DNA: TGTGCCAGCAGCCAAGATTATGCAGACCACTCGGGGTCACCCCTCCACTTT

V: TRBV4-1
D: -
size: -
J: TRBJ2-1
CDR3: CASSQYNEQFF
DNA: TGCGCCAGCAGCCAATACAATGAGCAGTTCTTC

V: TRBV7-8
D: -
size: -
J: TRBJ2-5
CDR3: CASSRSQETQYF
DNA: TGTGCCAGCAGCCGATCTCAAGAGACCCAGTACTTC

V: TRBV4-3
D: TRBD2
size: -
J: TRBJ2-3
CDR3: CASSQVPGGRYSTDTQYF
DNA: TGCGCCAGCAGCCAAGTACCGGGGGGGCGATACAGTACAGATACGCAGTATTTT

V: TRBV6-2/TRBV6-3
D: -
size: -
J: TRBJ1-2
CDR3: CASSYVGQAVYTF
DNA: TGTGCCAGCAGTTACGTGGGGCAAGCGGTCTACACCTTC

V: TRBV29-1
D: -
size: -
J: TRBJ2-7
CDR3: CSVQGGYEQYF
DNA: TGCAGCGTCCAAGGGGGGTACGAGCAGTACTTC

V: TRBV28
D: -
size: -
J: TRBJ2-7
CDR3: CASREGSYEQYF
DNA: TGTGCCAGCAGGGAGGGTTCCTACGAGCAGTACTTC

V: TRBV9
D: TRBD1
size: -
J: TRBJ1-5
CDR3: CASSPDRVLQPQHF
DNA: TGTGCCAGCAGCCCTGACAGGGTATTGCAGCCCCAGCATTTT

V: TRBV2
D: TRBD1
size: -
J: TRBJ2-7
CDR3: CASSGTGQGYEQYF
DNA: TGTGCCAGCAGTGGGACCGGACAGGGCTACGAGCAGTACTTC

V: TRBV5-1
D: -
size: -
J: TRBJ2-7
CDR3: CASSLARGSEQYF
DNA: TGCGCCAGCAGCTTGGCGCGGGGTTCGGAGCAGTACTTC

V: TRBV7-2
D: TRBD2
size: once
J: TRBJ2-7
CDR3: CASSLYGGAWYEQYF
DNA: TGTGCCAGCAGCTTATACGGGGGGGCCTGGTACGAGCAGTACTTC

V: TRBV2
D: TRBD1
size: few
J: TRBJ2-7
CDR3: CASSQGQFYEQYF
DNA: TGTGCCAGCAGCCAGGGACAGTTCTACGAGCAGTACTTC

V: TRBV28
D: TRBD1
size: -
J: TRBJ1-5
CDR3: CASSFTLAGTGADQPQHF
DNA: TGTGCCAGCAGTTTTACCCTAGCAGGGACAGGGGCAGATCAGCCCCAGCATTTT

V: TRBV7-6
D: -
size: -
J: TRBJ1-5
CDR3: CASSSRGVQGNQPQHF
DNA: TGTGCCAGCAGCTCTCGGGGCGTACAGGGCAATCAGCCCCAGCATTTT

V: TRBV6-4
D: -
size: -
J: TRBJ1-5
CDR3: CASSDQPQHF
DNA: TGTGCCAGCAGTGACCAGCCCCAGCATTTT

V: TRBV2
D: -
size: -
J: TRBJ2-7
CDR3: CASSPSLHYEQYF
DNA: TGTGCCAGCAGTCCAAGTTTACACTACGAGCAGTACTTC

V: TRBV7-5
D: -
size: -
J: TRBJ1-5
CDR3: CARRGDSSWNQPQHF
DNA: TGTGCCAGAAGGGGGGACAGTAGCTGGAATCAGCCCCAGCATTTT

V: TRBV29-1
D: -
size: -
J: TRBJ2-2
CDR3: CSVSRGAELYTGELFF
DNA: TGCAGCGTTTCCAGGGGGGCAGAACTCTACACCGGGGAGCTGTTTTTT

V: TRBV7-9
D: -
size: once
J: TRBJ1-1
CDR3: CASSLLGTNTEAFF
DNA: TGTGCCAGCAGCTTACTAGGGACGAACACTGAAGCTTTCTTT

V: TRBV7-2
D: TRBD1
size: -
J: TRBJ1-4
CDR3: CASSNWDRGIEKLFF
DNA: TGTGCCAGCAGCAATTGGGACAGGGGGATTGAAAAACTGTTTTTT

V: TRBV7-8
D: -
size: -
J: TRBJ1-1
CDR3: CASSLRTAYGTEAFF
DNA: TGTGCCAGCAGCCTGAGGACGGCCTACGGCACTGAAGCTTTCTTT

V: TRBV29-1
D: -
size: few
J: TRBJ2-7
CDR3: CSVENRAGYEQYF
DNA: TGCAGCGTTGAAAACAGGGCGGGCTACGAGCAGTACTTC

V: TRBV7-9
D: -
size: -
J: TRBJ1-3
CDR3: CASSLGPIVSGNTIYF
DNA: TGTGCCAGCAGCTTAGGACCGATCGTCTCTGGAAACACCATATATTTT

V: TRBV11-3
D: TRBD2
size: -
J: TRBJ2-5
CDR3: CASSPSGGSQETQYF
DNA: TGTGCCAGCAGTCCTAGCGGGGGGTCCCAAGAGACCCAGTACTTC

V: TRBV6-5
D: -
size: -
J: TRBJ1-2
CDR3: CASSPRRAYGYTF
DNA: TGTGCCAGCAGTCCCCGAAGGGCCTATGGCTACACCTTC

V: TRBV30
D: -
size: once
J: TRBJ2-6
CDR3: CAWKGTSGANVLTF
DNA: TGTGCCTGGAAGGGGACCTCCGGGGCCAACGTCCTGACTTTC

V: TRBV5-6
D: TRBD1
size: -
J: TRBJ1-1
CDR3: CASSRGNRGTEAFF
DNA: TGTGCCAGCAGCCGGGGGAACAGGGGCACTGAAGCTTTCTTT

V: TRBV2
D: -
size: -
J: TRBJ1-2
CDR3: CASRTISGAYGYTF
DNA: TGTGCCAGCAGGACTATCTCAGGTGCCTATGGCTACACCTTC

V: TRBV7-9
D: -
size: medium-sized
J: TRBJ1-1
CDR3: CASTPTVNTEAFF
DNA: TGTGCCAGCACCCCGACGGTGAACACTGAAGCTTTCTTT

V: TRBV4-3
D: TRBD2
size: -
J: TRBJ2-7
CDR3: CASSRSGGVYEQYF
DNA: TGCGCCAGCAGCCGAAGCGGGGGTGTATACGAGCAGTACTTC

V: TRBV3-1/TRBV3-2
D: TRBD2
size: -
J: TRBJ2-2
CDR3: CASSPLAGKAGELFF
DNA: TGTGCCAGCAGCCCTCTAGCGGGGAAGGCCGGGGAGCTGTTTTTT

V: TRBV7-9
D: TRBD1
size: -
J: TRBJ1-2
CDR3: CASSPRTTGGYGYTF
DNA: TGTGCCAGCAGCCCCCGCACCACAGGGGGCTATGGCTACACCTTC

V: TRBV12-3/TRBV12-4
D: -
size: once
J: TRBJ1-1
CDR3: CASSFLDGTEAFF
DNA: TGTGCCAGCAGTTTCCTCGATGGCACTGAAGCTTTCTTT